Listed below are T cell receptor beta chains from one sample, sequenced in a study of CD8+ T cells in alopecia areata. TCRdb's table, derived via immunoSEQ multiplex PCR, lists solely in-frame clones and lacks some. In the table there are fewer than 150,000 clones, roughly 54% of which are singletons. Sample: CD4+ T cells sorted from blood, taken at week 0. These receptors were taken from a human donor with alopecia areata. The CDR3 runs from the conserved cysteine through the conserved F or W. The order of the fields is V gene, D gene, clone size, J gene, CDR3 DNA, CDR3 protein. The D gene is left open where the match is weak. The size entry is marked missing in some rows and otherwise reads once, few, many or a size class.

TRBV29-1	-	-	TRBJ2-5	TGCAGCGTTGAGAGGACAAGAGAGACCCAGTACTTC	CSVERTRETQYF
TRBV25-1	-	-	TRBJ2-5	TGTGCCAGCAGTGACGCGGAGGCACAAGAGACCCAGTACTTC	CASSDAEAQETQYF
TRBV7-2	TRBD2	-	TRBJ2-1	TGTGCCAGCAGCCCTTTCAGACTAGCGGGAGTGAACTATGAGCAGTTCTTC	CASSPFRLAGVNYEQFF
TRBV19	-	-	TRBJ2-6	TGTGCCAGTAGTCGGGGCTCTGGGGCCAACGTCCTGACTTTC	CASSRGSGANVLTF
TRBV6-5	-	-	TRBJ1-1	TGTGCCAGCAGTTACTCGATTGCGGTGAACACTGAAGCTTTCTTT	CASSYSIAVNTEAFF
TRBV2	TRBD1	few	TRBJ1-2	TGTGCCAGCAGCTTACAGGGGGCTAGCTATGGCTACACCTTC	CASSLQGASYGYTF
TRBV4-3	-	few	TRBJ2-3	TGCGCCAGCAGCCAAAAGGGGGGACTCCATACGCAGTATTTT	CASSQKGGLHTQYF
TRBV5-1	TRBD1	-	TRBJ1-1	TGCGCCAGCAGCTTGCACGGGACAGTGAACACTGAAGCTTTCTTT	CASSLHGTVNTEAFF
TRBV5-4	-	-	TRBJ2-1	TGTGCCAGCAGCTTGAAGAAGGGGGTCTCCTACAATGAGCAGTTCTTC	CASSLKKGVSYNEQFF
TRBV7-2	TRBD2	-	TRBJ2-7	TGTGCCAGCAGCAGGACTAGCGGGGCCTCCTACGAGCAGTACTTC	CASSRTSGASYEQYF
TRBV5-1	-	-	TRBJ1-4	TGCGCCAGCAGCTTGAAGGAAAATGAAAAACTGTTTTTT	CASSLKENEKLFF
TRBV5-6	-	-	TRBJ1-1	TGTGCCAGCAGCTCGACAGAGATGAACACTGAAGCTTTCTTT	CASSSTEMNTEAFF
TRBV7-8	-	-	TRBJ2-2	TGTGCCAGCAGCTTTGCCGGGGAGCTGTTTTTT	CASSFAGELFF
TRBV7-3	TRBD2	-	TRBJ2-1	TGTGCCAGCAGCCCCCGGGGAGGGAGAAATGAGCAGTTCTTC	CASSPRGGRNEQFF
TRBV18	-	-	TRBJ2-1	TGTGCCAGCTCACCCACGGCAGGTAACAATGAGCAGTTCTTC	CASSPTAGNNEQFF
TRBV5-1	TRBD1	-	TRBJ2-6	TGCGCCAGCAGCCTAACCCCACAGGGGACTGGGGCCAACGTCCTGACTTTC	CASSLTPQGTGANVLTF
TRBV30	TRBD1	-	TRBJ1-3	TGTGCCTGGAGTGTTTCCGCAGGGGGCGGGAACACCATATATTTT	CAWSVSAGGGNTIYF
TRBV29-1	-	few	TRBJ1-1	TGCAGCGTTGGCAGCTTCCCGAACACTGAAGCTTTCTTT	CSVGSFPNTEAFF
TRBV4-3	-	-	TRBJ2-7	TGCGCCAGCAGCCAAGATTGGCTCCGGGGCGAGCAGTACTTC	CASSQDWLRGEQYF
TRBV28	-	-	TRBJ2-3	TGTGCCAGCCACTGGGAAGATACGCAGTATTTT	CASHWEDTQYF
TRBV6-5	-	-	TRBJ1-2	TGTGCCAGCAGTTACTCTCCGGACAGAGGCTATGGCTACACCTTC	CASSYSPDRGYGYTF
TRBV9	-	once	TRBJ1-2	TGTGCCAGCAGCCCTGGTCCTCTAATGGGCTATGGCTACACCTTC	CASSPGPLMGYGYTF
TRBV5-4	-	few	TRBJ2-7	TGTGCCAGCAGCATCAATCTCTACGAGCAGTACTTC	CASSINLYEQYF
TRBV4-1	-	-	TRBJ2-3	TGCGCCAGCAGCCAATCCGGGTCTGCAGATACGCAGTATTTT	CASSQSGSADTQYF
TRBV30	-	-	TRBJ1-1	TGTGCCTGGAGTAGAGGGGAGACTGAAGCTTTCTTT	CAWSRGETEAFF
TRBV4-1	-	-	TRBJ2-6	TGCGCCAGCAGCCGAGGACCACTTTCTGGGGCCAACGTCCTGACTTTC	CASSRGPLSGANVLTF
TRBV23-1	TRBD2	-	TRBJ2-7	TGCGCCAGCAGTCAAACGGGACTAGCTATCTGGCAGTACTTC	CASSQTGLAIWQYF
TRBV7-2	TRBD2	-	TRBJ2-7	TGTGCCAGCAGCCCCGCGGGGGGAGGGCGCTACGAGCAGTACTTC	CASSPAGGGRYEQYF
TRBV28	-	-	TRBJ2-1	TGTGCCAGCAGTTTTCCCGGGGACTCCTACAATGAGCAGTTCTTC	CASSFPGDSYNEQFF
TRBV5-4	-	once	TRBJ2-5	TGTGCCAGCAGCTTGCCTGGTGACGCCCAAGAGACCCAGTACTTC	CASSLPGDAQETQYF
TRBV14	-	few	TRBJ2-5	TGTGCCAGCAGCCAATTCGAGGAGGAGACCCAGTACTTC	CASSQFEEETQYF
TRBV4-3	-	-	TRBJ1-2	TGCGCCAGCAGCCCGAATCGGGGGGCCAACTATGGCTACACCTTC	CASSPNRGANYGYTF
TRBV5-1	-	-	TRBJ1-1	TGCGCCAGCAGACAGGACAGTACGAGGACTGAAGCTTTCTTT	CASRQDSTRTEAFF
TRBV30	-	-	TRBJ2-3	TGTGCCTGGAGTACCCCTGGAACTAAAGGGACGCAGTATTTT	CAWSTPGTKGTQYF
TRBV7-2	-	-	TRBJ1-2	TGTGCCAGCAGCTCGATTCTAAAACCCCCGGGTGGCTACACCTTC	CASSSILKPPGGYTF
TRBV4-2	-	-	TRBJ1-2	TGTGCCAGCAGCCAAGTTGTGGTAGAAGAATATGGCTACACCTTC	CASSQVVVEEYGYTF
TRBV9	-	-	TRBJ2-3	TGTGCCAGCAGTCCGGGGAGATACCCAGATACGCAGTATTTT	CASSPGRYPDTQYF
TRBV29-1	TRBD1	-	TRBJ2-7	TGCAGCGTGAGCGCCGGGACAGGGGGGAACGAGCAGTACTTC	CSVSAGTGGNEQYF
TRBV9	TRBD1	-	TRBJ2-1	TGTGCCAGCACCCAGACGGGACAGGGGAACAATGAGCAGTTCTTC	CASTQTGQGNNEQFF
TRBV4-3	-	-	TRBJ2-7	TGCGCCAGCCATCGATACGAGCAGTACTTC	CASHRYEQYF
TRBV28	TRBD2	-	TRBJ2-7	TGTGCCAGCTTGGGACTAGCGGGTGCCGAGCAGTACTTC	CASLGLAGAEQYF
TRBV10-3	TRBD1	-	TRBJ1-4	TGTGCCATCAGTGCGGGACAGGGGGCGACAACTAATGAAAAACTGTTTTTT	CAISAGQGATTNEKLFF
TRBV2	-	-	TRBJ2-7	TGTGCCAGCGCGTCAGGATCCTACGAGCAGTACTTC	CASASGSYEQYF
TRBV25-1	-	-	TRBJ2-2	TGTGCCAGCAGTGAATTTCAGGACATGAACACCGGGGAGCTGTTTTTT	CASSEFQDMNTGELFF
TRBV29-1	-	few	TRBJ2-1	TGCAGCGTTGGCGGGCGGGATAATCGGGATGAGCAGTTCTTC	CSVGGRDNRDEQFF
TRBV4-1	-	-	TRBJ2-6	TGCGCCAGCAGCCCCTTCGGGAGCTCTGGGGCCAACGTCCTGACTTTC	CASSPFGSSGANVLTF
TRBV18	-	-	TRBJ2-2	TGTGCCAGCTCACCGGGAGGAGACACCGGGGAGCTGTTTTTT	CASSPGGDTGELFF
TRBV6-5	-	-	TRBJ2-3	TGTGCCAGCAAGGTCCAGCCAGGCACAGATACGCAGTATTTT	CASKVQPGTDTQYF
TRBV5-1	TRBD1	-	TRBJ2-7	TGCGCCAGCAGCCCGGGGACAGGGGCCCTATTATACGAGCAGTACTTC	CASSPGTGALLYEQYF
TRBV4-2	TRBD1	-	TRBJ2-3	TGTGCCAGCAGCGCTCGACAGGGGGGCACAGATACGCAGTATTTT	CASSARQGGTDTQYF
TRBV9	-	-	TRBJ2-5	TGTGCCAGCAGCGCGGGGACTGGAGACGTGGAGACCCAGTACTTC	CASSAGTGDVETQYF
TRBV5-8	-	-	TRBJ2-5	TGTGCCAGCAGCGGGGCCGGGGAGACCCAGTACTTC	CASSGAGETQYF
TRBV5-1	TRBD2	-	TRBJ2-3	TGCGCCAGCGGGAGCGGGAGTCCCGCAGATACGCAGTATTTT	CASGSGSPADTQYF